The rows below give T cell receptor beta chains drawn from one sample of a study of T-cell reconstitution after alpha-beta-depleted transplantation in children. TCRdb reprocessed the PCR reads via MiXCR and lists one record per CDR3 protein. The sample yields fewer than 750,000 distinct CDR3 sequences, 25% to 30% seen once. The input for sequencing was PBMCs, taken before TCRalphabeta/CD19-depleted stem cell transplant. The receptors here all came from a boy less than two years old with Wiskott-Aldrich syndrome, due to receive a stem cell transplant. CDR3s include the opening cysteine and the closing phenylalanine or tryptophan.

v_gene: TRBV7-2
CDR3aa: CASSLEVPSYNEQFF

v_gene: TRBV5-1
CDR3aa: CASSLGADIDGYTF

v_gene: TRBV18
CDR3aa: CASSPGDGQGTYEQYF

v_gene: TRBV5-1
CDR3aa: CASSLRGDLASSYNEQFF

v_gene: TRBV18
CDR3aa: CASSPLPGQGALISYEQYF

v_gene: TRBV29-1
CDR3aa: CSVQSNLAGVAQYF

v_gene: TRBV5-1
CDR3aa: CASSLAGTNTGELFF

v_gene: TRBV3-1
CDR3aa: CASSQDLQLSGNTIYF

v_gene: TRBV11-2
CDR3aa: CASSLTDNYGYTF

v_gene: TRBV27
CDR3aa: CASSLLASRYEQYF

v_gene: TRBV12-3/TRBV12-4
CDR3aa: CASSLRAGMDEQFF

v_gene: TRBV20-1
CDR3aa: CSAHRDRVGEQFF

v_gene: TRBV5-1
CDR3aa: CASSLEGTSPNEQFF

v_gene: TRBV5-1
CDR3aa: CASSLVPSGDTGELFF

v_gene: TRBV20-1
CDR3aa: CSARTGAQPQHF

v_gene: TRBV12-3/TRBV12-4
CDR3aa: CAITGLAGESTDTQYF

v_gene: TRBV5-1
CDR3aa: CASSLTTGANQPQHF

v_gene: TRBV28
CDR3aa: CASSPESRYSNQPQHF

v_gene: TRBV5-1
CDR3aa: CASSPLHNSWVAGELFF

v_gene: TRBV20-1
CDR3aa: CSARDPQGIDIQYF

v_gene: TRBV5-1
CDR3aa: CASSPRRGPQETQYF

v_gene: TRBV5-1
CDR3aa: CASSLMTGDTGELFF

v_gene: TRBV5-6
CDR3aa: CASSRTLGRSTDTQYF

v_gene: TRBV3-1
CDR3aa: CASSQDPLAGGTDTQYF

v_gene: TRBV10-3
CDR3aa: CAISGGILDYTF

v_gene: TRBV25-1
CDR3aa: CASRPTKAQGEAFF

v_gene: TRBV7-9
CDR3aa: CASSWRLAGTQETQYF

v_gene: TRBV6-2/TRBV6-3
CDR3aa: CASSYTPTGAFYEQYF

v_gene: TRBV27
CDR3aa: CASSLQAGSYEQYF

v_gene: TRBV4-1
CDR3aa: CASSQEVQVKGNQPQHF

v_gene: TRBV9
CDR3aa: CASSVGSQNTGELFF

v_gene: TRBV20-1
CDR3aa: CSARERGRGASETQYF

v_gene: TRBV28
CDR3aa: CASHDYTGELFF

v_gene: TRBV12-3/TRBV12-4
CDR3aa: CASSIGTAYLTF

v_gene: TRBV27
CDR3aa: CASSFWGGTDTQYF

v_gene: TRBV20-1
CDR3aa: CSARLFRLAGISNEQFF

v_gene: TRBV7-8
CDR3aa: CASSLAVLAGDEQYF

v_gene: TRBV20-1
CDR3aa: CSASPTSGSRETQYF

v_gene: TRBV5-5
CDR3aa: CASSRTGVDQPQHF

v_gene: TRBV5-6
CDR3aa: CASSLDYRYGYTF

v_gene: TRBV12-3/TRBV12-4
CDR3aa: CASVRQAHMNTEAFF

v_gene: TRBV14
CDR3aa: CASSQELPGTSGLNEQFF

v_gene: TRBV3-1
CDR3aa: CASSRLPTYEQYF

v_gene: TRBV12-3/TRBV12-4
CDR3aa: CASSLNSAEAFF

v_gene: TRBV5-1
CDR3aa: CASSLGGFTDTQYF

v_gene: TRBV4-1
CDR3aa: CASSQEVTGFNEQFF

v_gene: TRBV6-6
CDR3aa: CARTRDSYNEQFF

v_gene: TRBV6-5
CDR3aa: CASSYSTGAGGQYF

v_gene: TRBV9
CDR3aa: CASSAHARAEAFF

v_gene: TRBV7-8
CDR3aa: CASNLEWGANVLTF

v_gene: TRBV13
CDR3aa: CASLGWDYEQYF

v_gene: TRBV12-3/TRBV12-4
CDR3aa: CASTRASGTPDTQYF

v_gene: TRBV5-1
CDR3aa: CASSLAEGGETQYF